This T cell receptor (beta chain) was recovered during a study of shared clonotypes between healthy human individuals. TCRdb's copy holds only in-frame clones and misses some; the assay was immunoSEQ multiplex PCR. The data contain more than 1 million clones, approximately 80% of them singletons. Germline loops: CDR1 SGHTA, CDR2 FQGTGA. The CDR3 consists of 14 residues. Trimming left V 2 bases short and J 4 bases short, with 11 bases between. The TCR originated in a man aged 18 to 30 in good health. Some clones in this sample may be carry-over from other donors' samples. The chain employs TRBV7-3 and TRBJ1-1; D perhaps matches TRBD1 (5 bases). Sample: memory CD4+ T cells from PBMCs. Regarding subset: CD45RA-negative fraction. CDR3 region: CASSLGGSSTEAFF. The CDR3 nucleotides read TGTGCCAGCAGCTTAGGGGGTTCAAGCACTGAAGCTTTCTTT.